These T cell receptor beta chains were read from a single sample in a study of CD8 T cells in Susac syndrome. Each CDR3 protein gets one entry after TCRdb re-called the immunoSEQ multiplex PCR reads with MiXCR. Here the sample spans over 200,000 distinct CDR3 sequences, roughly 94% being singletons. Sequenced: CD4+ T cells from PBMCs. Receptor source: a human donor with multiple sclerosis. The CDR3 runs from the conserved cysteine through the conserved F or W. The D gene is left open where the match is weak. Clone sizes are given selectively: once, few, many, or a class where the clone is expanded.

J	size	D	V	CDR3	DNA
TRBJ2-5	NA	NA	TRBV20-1	CSANRDTQETQYF	TGCAGTGCTAACCGGGACACTCAAGAGACCCAGTACTTC
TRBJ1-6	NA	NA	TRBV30	CAWRGGPSSYNSPLHF	TGTGCCTGGAGAGGGGGGCCGAGCTCCTATAATTCACCCCTCCACTTT
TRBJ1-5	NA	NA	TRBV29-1	CSVSDGVNQPQHF	TGCAGCGTTTCTGACGGTGTAAATCAGCCCCAGCATTTT
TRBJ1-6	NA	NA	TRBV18	CASSPAGSLNSPLHF	TGTGCCAGCTCACCAGCGGGCAGCCTTAATTCACCCCTCCACTTT
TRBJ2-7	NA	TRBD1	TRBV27	CASSSSTGVEQYF	TGTGCCAGCAGTTCCTCGACAGGGGTCGAGCAGTACTTC
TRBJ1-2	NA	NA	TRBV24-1	CATRPRDTF	TGTGCCACCCGACCCAGGGACACCTTC
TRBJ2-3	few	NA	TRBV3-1	CASSQGLGADTQYF	TGTGCCAGCAGCCAAGGTCTAGGCGCAGATACGCAGTATTTT
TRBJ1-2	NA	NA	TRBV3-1	CASSQDPGGPKVYTF	TGTGCCAGCAGCCAAGATCCGGGGGGCCCGAAGGTCTACACCTTC
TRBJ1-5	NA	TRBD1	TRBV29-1	CSVSTGTGVAEPQHF	TGCAGCGTGAGTACCGGGACAGGGGTCGCGGAGCCCCAGCATTTT
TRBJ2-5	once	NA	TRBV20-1	CSAPGTDQETQYF	TGCAGTGCTCCGGGGACGGACCAAGAGACCCAGTACTTC